This T cell receptor beta chain was retrieved from a study of blood T cell repertoires in COVID-19. Clones were read by immunoSEQ multiplex PCR, and TCRdb kept only the in-frame ones, dropping some. Counted here are roughly 230,000 clones, 84% occurring once; the ten biggest clones make up about 3.5%. CDR1 and CDR2 (germline): KGHSH, LQKENI. This CDR3 spans 18 amino acids. V trimming: 5 bases; J trimming: 4 bases; junction bases outside the gene matches: 17. This clonotype was sampled from a man over 45 who had recovered from COVID-19. The V call is TRBV18, the J call TRBJ2-1; 7 bases agree with TRBD1. Sample: PBMCs or T cells enriched from blood (not recorded which). CDR3 amino acids: CASSSTPGRTGAYNEQFF. DNA of the CDR3: TGTGCCAGCTCATCAACCCCGGGGCGGACAGGAGCTTACAATGAGCAGTTCTTC.